This T cell receptor beta chain is from a study of breast tumors, draining lymph nodes, adjacent tissues. In its sample, this clonotype was seen many times. The lymph nodes were axillary draining lymph nodes from breast cancer patients. TCRdb re-called the multiplex PCR reads with MiXCR, one entry per CDR3 protein. The sample has 200,000 or so distinct CDR3 sequences; 30% to 40% are singletons. The CDR3 totals 13 residues. The V end lost 5 bases, the J end lost 1 base, and 9 bases lay between the germline ends. The germline V gene has CDR1 SGHVS and CDR2 FQNEAQ. V and J are TRBV7-8 and TRBJ2-7, with a weak D call TRBD2 (5 bases). Source material: axillary lymph node tissue. The source of this sequence is a female donor with breast cancer. Some clones in this sample may be carry-over from other donors' samples. CDR3 sequence (DNA): TGTGCCAGCAGCGAGGGAAATTCCTACGAGCAGTACTTC. Its translation is CASSEGNSYEQYF.